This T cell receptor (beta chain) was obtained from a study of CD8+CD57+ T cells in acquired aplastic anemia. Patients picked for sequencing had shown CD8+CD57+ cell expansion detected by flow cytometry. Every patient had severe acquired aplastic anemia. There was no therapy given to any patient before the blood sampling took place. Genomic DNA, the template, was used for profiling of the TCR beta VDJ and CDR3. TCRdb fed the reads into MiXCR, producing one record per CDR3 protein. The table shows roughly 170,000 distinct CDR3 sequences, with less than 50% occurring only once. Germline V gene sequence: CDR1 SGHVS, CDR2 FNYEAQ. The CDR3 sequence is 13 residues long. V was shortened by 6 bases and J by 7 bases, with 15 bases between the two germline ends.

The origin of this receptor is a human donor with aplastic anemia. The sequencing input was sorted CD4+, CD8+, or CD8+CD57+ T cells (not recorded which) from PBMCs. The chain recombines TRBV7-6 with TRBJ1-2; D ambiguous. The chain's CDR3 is CASSNGIFGGYTF. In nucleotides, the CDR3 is TGTGCCAGCAGTAACGGGATCTTCGGTGGCTACACCTTC.